The rows below give T cell receptor beta chains drawn from one sample of a study of breast tumors, draining lymph nodes, adjacent tissues. TCRdb independently ran MiXCR on the multiplex PCR reads; one entry per CDR3 protein. The sample records approximately 150,000 distinct CDR3 sequences, 33% being singletons. The specimen sequenced was axillary lymph node tissue. The receptors come from a female donor with breast cancer. Some clones in this sample may be carry-over from other donors' samples. Both conserved end residues are part of each CDR3. The D gene is left open where the match is weak.

D,J,V,CDR3
-,TRBJ2-5,TRBV4-1,CASSGPDSKTQYF
-,TRBJ1-5,TRBV5-1,CASSLGGSSNQPQHF
-,TRBJ1-5,TRBV3-1,CASSQDSAQPQHF
-,TRBJ2-3,TRBV6-2/TRBV6-3,CASSYSIKGPSRSPTDTQYF
TRBD1,TRBJ2-7,TRBV5-1,CASSWGQGYEQYF
-,TRBJ2-7,TRBV28,CASRERVLRLGEQYF
-,TRBJ1-5,TRBV6-1,CASSDRGTNQPQHF
-,TRBJ1-4,TRBV20-1,CSILQMTELFF
-,TRBJ1-4,TRBV19,CASRARTPREAPFF
-,TRBJ1-4,TRBV11-3,CASSPDRTATNEKLFF
TRBD1,TRBJ1-5,TRBV6-1,CASIRGGYSNQPQHF
TRBD2,TRBJ2-3,TRBV9,CASGGRAADTQYF
-,TRBJ1-2,TRBV9,CASSVSQGRFGYTF
-,TRBJ2-5,TRBV12-3/TRBV12-4,CASSRDGTQYF
TRBD1,TRBJ2-5,TRBV12-3/TRBV12-4,CASSLTGDRSFQETQYF
TRBD2,TRBJ2-7,TRBV7-9,CASSPKGLAGVEQYF
-,TRBJ1-4,TRBV3-1,CASSLGTEVFF
-,TRBJ1-5,TRBV24-1,CAANRGNQPQHF
TRBD1,TRBJ2-7,TRBV6-2/TRBV6-3,CASSSHGTGSHEQYF
-,TRBJ2-2,TRBV20-1,CSARGGELFF
-,TRBJ2-7,TRBV6-5,CASSRGPSYYEQYF
-,TRBJ2-1,TRBV6-1,CASSPIGGGNEQFF
-,TRBJ1-1,TRBV5-6,CASSYRFEAFF
TRBD1,TRBJ2-7,TRBV7-6,CASSLYGQGAYEQYF
-,TRBJ2-1,TRBV19,CASSIGQGNEQFF
-,TRBJ2-1,TRBV6-4,CASSDSLASSYNEQFF
TRBD2,TRBJ2-1,TRBV12-3/TRBV12-4,CASSFPQLAGPAYNEQFF
-,TRBJ2-3,TRBV5-1,CASSLGGVGSMADTQYF
-,TRBJ2-7,TRBV4-1,CASSLGQHSPYERYF
-,TRBJ1-1,TRBV6-5,CASSKQRQEAFF
-,TRBJ2-7,TRBV7-8,CASSLVGNGGEQYF